This T cell receptor beta chain was profiled in a study of beta chain features in type 1 diabetes. Study results and limitations: In the patient group, naive, central memory and Treg TCRB repertoires seemed more alike than in the healthy donor group.

The CDR3 contains 15 residues. Germline V gene data show CDR1 as SNHLY and CDR2 as FYNNEI. Trimming removed 4 bases at V and 4 bases at J, with 14 bases between. Every bit of the isolated RNA underwent reverse transcription, so sequencing read expressed TCRB transcripts. The repertoire was sequenced with immunoSEQ multiplex PCR; TCRdb's copy has only in-frame clones and lacks some. The data contain around 190,000 clones, 10% to 15% of them singletons. This clone was observed a handful of times. Its specificity is not known. This receptor was obtained from a young woman in good health. The chain employs TRBV2 and TRBJ2-1; D is unresolved. Material: central memory CD4+ T cells from blood. The CDR3 sequence: CASSGSPRAYNEQFF. CDR3 in DNA: TGTGCCAGCAGTGGTAGTCCAAGAGCGTACAATGAGCAGTTCTTC.